Here is one T cell receptor beta chain with its context. As yet, its antigen is unknown. TCRdb used MiXCR to reprocess the 5' RACE reads, holding one entry per CDR3 protein. The table lists almost 400,000 distinct CDR3 sequences, approximately 20% of them singletons. These data are taken from a study of CD8 T cells in ankylosing spondylitis. Points from the study as a whole: Ankylosing spondylitis blood seemed to carry a telltale TCR beta motif made of about 8 highly homologous variants.

CDR3 length: 12 residues. CDR1 is DFQATT, CDR2 SNEGSKA, per germline (reference sequence). The V and J ends lost 8 bases and 6 bases, in that order; junction bases with no gene match: 8. The chain carries TRBV20-1 and TRBJ1-1; 8 bases are shared with TRBD1. The specimen was blood, either unsorted or a sorted T cell fraction (not recorded which). The TCR originated in a male donor with ankylosing spondylitis. In DNA, the CDR3 is TGCAGTCCGGACAGGGCCGGGGCTGAAGCTTTCTTT. Its translation: CSPDRAGAEAFF.